The T cell receptor (beta chain) under discussion was sequenced for a study of cytomegalovirus exposure and HLA in healthy donors. As to this clone: What it binds is not known.

The CDR3 extends over 15 amino acids. Germline V gives CDR1 MNHEY, CDR2 SMNVEV (reference sequence). V was pared by 7 bases and J by 5 bases, with 7 bases of the junction left unmatched. Primers for the PCR totalled 60 Vbeta and 13 Jbeta. Measured with immunoSEQ multiplex PCR; TCRdb has only the in-frame clones, and not every one. The table shows about 59,000 clones, with roughly 80% occurring only once. Notes on the study in general: Associated with cytomegalovirus, according to the listing, were 164 TCR beta chains. TCR beta V- and J-gene trimming, according to a later analysis, was linked to a missense DCLRE1C variant.

The chain links TRBV27 to TRBJ2-2; 10 bases are a match to TRBD2. This clonotype was obtained from a human donor in good health. The source material was PBMCs. This chain's CDR3 is CASTNPGLATGELFF. CDR3 sequence (DNA): TGTGCCAGCACTAATCCGGGACTAGCGACCGGGGAGCTGTTTTTT.